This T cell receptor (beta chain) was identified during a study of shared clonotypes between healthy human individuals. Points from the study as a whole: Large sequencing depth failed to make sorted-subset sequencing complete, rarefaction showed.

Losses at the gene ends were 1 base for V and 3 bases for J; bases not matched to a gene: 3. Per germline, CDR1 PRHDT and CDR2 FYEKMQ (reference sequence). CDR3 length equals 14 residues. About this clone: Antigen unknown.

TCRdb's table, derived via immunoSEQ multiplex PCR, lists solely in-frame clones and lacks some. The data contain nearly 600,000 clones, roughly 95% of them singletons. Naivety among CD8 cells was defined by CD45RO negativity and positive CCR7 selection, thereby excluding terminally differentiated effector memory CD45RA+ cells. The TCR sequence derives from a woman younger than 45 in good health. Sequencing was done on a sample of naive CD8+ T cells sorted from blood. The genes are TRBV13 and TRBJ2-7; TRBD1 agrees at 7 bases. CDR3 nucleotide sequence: TGTGCCAGCAGCTTAGAGGGGGCGGGCTACGAGCAGTACTTC. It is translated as CASSLEGAGYEQYF.